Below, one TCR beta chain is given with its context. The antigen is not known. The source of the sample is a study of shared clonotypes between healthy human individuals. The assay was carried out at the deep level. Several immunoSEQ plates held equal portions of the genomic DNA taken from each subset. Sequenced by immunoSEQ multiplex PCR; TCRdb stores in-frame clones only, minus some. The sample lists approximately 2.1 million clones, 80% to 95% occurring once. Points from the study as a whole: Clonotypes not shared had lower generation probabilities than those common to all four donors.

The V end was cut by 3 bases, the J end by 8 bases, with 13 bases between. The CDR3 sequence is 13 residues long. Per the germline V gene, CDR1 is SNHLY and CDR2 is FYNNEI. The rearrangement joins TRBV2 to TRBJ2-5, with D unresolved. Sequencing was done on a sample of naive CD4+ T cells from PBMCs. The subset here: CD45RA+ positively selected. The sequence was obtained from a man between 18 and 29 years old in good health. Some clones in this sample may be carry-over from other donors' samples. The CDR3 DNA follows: TGTGCCAGCAGTGACGTGGGCCGAAGCACCCAGTACTTC. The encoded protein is CASSDVGRSTQYF.